This T cell receptor beta chain was captured by sequencing in a study of cytomegalovirus exposure and HLA in healthy donors. PCR used 60 Vbeta primers and 13 Jbeta primers. Assay used: immunoSEQ multiplex PCR; TCRdb lists only in-frame clones, some missing. In the table there are approximately 100,000 clones, roughly 70% of which are singletons. Germline V lookup: CDR1 SGHTA, CDR2 FQGNSA. The length of the CDR3 is 13 residues. Trimming cost V 5 bases and J 2 bases, with 10 bases left between them. This chain joins TRBV7-2 and TRBJ2-7; D unresolved. The sequencing sample was made of PBMCs. This receptor was obtained from a male donor in good health and CMV-seropositive. The CDR3 is CASSQQSAYEQYF. The CDR3 DNA follows: TGTGCCAGCAGCCAGCAGAGCGCCTACGAGCAGTACTTC.